This section outlines one T cell receptor beta chain sequence together with its context. This sample is part of a study of blood T cell repertoires in COVID-19. Study in general: Samples representing acute and convalescent COVID-19 were sourced from the United States, Italy and Spain. Nucleic acid was either cDNA or gDNA, and it came from T cells, B-cell-depleted T cells, or PBMCs.

The V gene's germline CDR1 is SGHRS and CDR2 YFSETQ. Trimming left V 0 bases short and J 8 bases short, with 11 bases between. CDR3 length: 13 residues. Methods used by the authors: From reference gene primer amplification, estimates of nucleated cell counts were derived. Sequencing was performed with immunoSEQ multiplex PCR; in TCRdb, only in-frame clones are kept and a portion is missing. The V and J calls and clone size come from that table; D and trimming were worked out from the DNA. The table shows some 54,000 clones, with about 91% occurring only once. Sequenced: peripheral blood. The chain carries TRBV5-1 and TRBJ1-1, with D possibly matching TRBD1 (5 bases). The receptor's source is a man aged 55 to 70 with acute or convalescent COVID-19. The CDR3 DNA reads as TGCGCCAGCAGCTTGGAGGCAGGGTACGAAGCTTTCTTT. It translates to CASSLEAGYEAFF.